This TCR beta chain derives from a study of CD4 and CD8 cells across lung adenocarcinoma regions. Donors had localized lung adenocarcinoma, a non-small cell lung cancer. MiXCR, run by TCRdb on the PCR reads, gives a single entry per CDR3 protein. The sample has some 8,400 distinct CDR3 sequences; roughly 54% are singletons. Turning to this clonotype: This sequence may be a read error, since a much larger clone differs from it by one base.

What was sequenced was CD8+ T cells from the center of a lung tumor. The TCR was taken from a female donor with lung adenocarcinoma. The CD4 and CD8 labels of this study may be unreliable.

This CDR3 is CASSDSSGRAKDTQYF. For the CDR3, the DNA is TGTGCCAGCAGTGACTCGTCCGGGAGGGCCAAAGATACGCAGTATTTT. This chain uses TRBV6-4 with TRBJ2-3; 8 nucleotides agree with TRBD2. CDR3 size: 16 residues. V was pared by 0 bases and J by 5 bases, with 7 bases of the junction left unmatched. CDR1 MRHNA and CDR2 SNTAGT come from the germline V gene.